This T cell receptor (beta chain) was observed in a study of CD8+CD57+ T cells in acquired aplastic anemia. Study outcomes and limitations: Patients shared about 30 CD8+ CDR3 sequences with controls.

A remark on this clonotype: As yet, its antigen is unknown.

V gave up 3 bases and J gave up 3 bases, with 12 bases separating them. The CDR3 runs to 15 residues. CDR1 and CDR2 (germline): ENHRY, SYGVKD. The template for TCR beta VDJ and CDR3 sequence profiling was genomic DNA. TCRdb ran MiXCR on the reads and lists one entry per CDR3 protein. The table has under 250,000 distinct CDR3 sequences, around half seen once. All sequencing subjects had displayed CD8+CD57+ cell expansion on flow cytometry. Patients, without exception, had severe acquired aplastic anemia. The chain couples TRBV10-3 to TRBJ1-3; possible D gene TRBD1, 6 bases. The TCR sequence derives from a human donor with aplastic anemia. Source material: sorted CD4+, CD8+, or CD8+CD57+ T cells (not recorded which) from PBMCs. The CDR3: CAISEPDRFGNTIYF. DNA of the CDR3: TGTGCCATCAGTGAACCCGACAGGTTTGGAAACACCATATATTTT.